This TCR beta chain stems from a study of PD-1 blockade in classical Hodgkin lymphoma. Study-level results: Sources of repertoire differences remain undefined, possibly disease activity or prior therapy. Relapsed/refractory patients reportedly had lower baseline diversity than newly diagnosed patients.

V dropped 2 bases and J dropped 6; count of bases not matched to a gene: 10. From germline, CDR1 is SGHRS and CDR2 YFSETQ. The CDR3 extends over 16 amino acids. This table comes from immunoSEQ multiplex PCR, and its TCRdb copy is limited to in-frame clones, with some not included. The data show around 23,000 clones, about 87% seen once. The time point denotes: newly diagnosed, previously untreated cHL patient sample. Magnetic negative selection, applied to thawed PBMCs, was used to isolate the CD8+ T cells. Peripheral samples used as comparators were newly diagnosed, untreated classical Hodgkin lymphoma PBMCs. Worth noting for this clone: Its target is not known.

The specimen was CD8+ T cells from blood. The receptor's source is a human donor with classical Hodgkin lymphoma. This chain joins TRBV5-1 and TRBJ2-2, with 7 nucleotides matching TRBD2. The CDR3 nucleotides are TGCGCCAGCAGCTTCACGGGGGGACTTGTTTCCGGGGAGCTGTTTTTT. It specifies CASSFTGGLVSGELFF.